The text below deals with one TCR beta chain. Its cognate antigen has yet to be identified. Base qualities are not at hand, and no much larger clone is one base apart. From the cysteine through the phenylalanine, the CDR3 covers 18 amino acids. Kept here is only the CDR3 DNA, which spans 54 bases and is read in frame from base 1. CDR1 and CDR2 are read off the germline V gene as KGHSH and LQKENI. The junction shows trimming of 6 bases on V and 4 bases on J, plus 24 bases between the germline ends. The data derive from a study of shared clonotypes between healthy human individuals (TCRdb year 2020). Background for the entire study: The cohort included three men and two women between 18 and 49 years of age. Libraries were prepared and TCR repertoires were sequenced by different laboratories using diverse techniques, in order to increase sequencing depth and limit assay-specific biases. Each donor's leukapheresis produced roughly between roughly 0.94 and 9.5 billion PBMCs. For each donor, CD4 naive and CD4 memory were each given three plates, CD8 naive was given two plates, and CD8 memory was given one plate. To estimate repertoire size and how much clonotype sharing occurs between individuals, the study deeply sequenced the blood TCR repertoires of 4 to 6 healthy adults. Paper-wide results and their limitations: Even with the large sequencing depth, rarefaction of the sorted-subset datasets indicated that sequencing was incomplete. Larger estimated clonotype richness was generally found for naive subsets than for memory subsets. The small number of donors limited the genetic and exposure-history diversity represented. Sampling was restricted to blood, and TCR repertoires in tissues likely differ from the TCR repertoires found in blood. Based on pairwise subsampling, the degree of clonotype sharing among donors was expected to be affected by sequencing depth. Clonotypes shared by all four sorted-subset donors showed higher generation probabilities than non-shared clonotypes. When several donors were compared, the shared fraction of clonotypes was about 5% for naive CD4, over 3% for naive CD8, more than 2% for memory CD4, and roughly 0.4% for memory CD8.

Using the deep immunoSEQ assay, multiplex PCR amplified TCR CDR3 regions from genomic DNA. Extracted genomic DNA from each cell subset was distributed evenly across all wells of several immunoSEQ 96-well plates, and each plate was treated as a replicate. For sorted subsets, approximately 0.2 ug of genomic DNA, equivalent to some 33,000 T cell genomes, went into each replicate PCR. Purified libraries were measured with a Qubit 3.0 fluorometer, size-checked on a Bioanalyzer 2100, and measured again with the KAPA Library Quantification kit. Every immunoSEQ 96-well plate was sequenced on a dedicated single-read 150-cycle Illumina NextSeq 550 flow cell. The source study handled its data this way. Because only junctional sequences without quality scores were contained in the immunoSEQ output, filtering matching that applied to full-length reads could not be performed. To assign V/J genes and CDR3, sequences were annotated against IMGT germline references using PyIR, a Python wrapper for IgBLAST v1.9. Reads were removed for weak V/J assignments (E-value above 1e-6), missing CDR3, stop codons, out-of-frame junctions, or ambiguous translated residues. V3J clonotypes were defined by identical inferred V gene, J gene, and CDR3 amino acid sequence. To compute the percentage overlap between repertoires, the number of shared unique clonotypes was divided by the size of the smaller repertoire. Repertoire richness was assessed with RTK rarefaction, the Chao1 estimator, and Recon v2.1 estimates of unobserved clonotypes. For all TCRbeta clonotypes obtained by the gDNA method from a handful of donors, generation probabilities were computed with OLGA. The clones in this table, taken by TCRdb from immuneACCESS, are in-frame only. Not every clone is retained; where verified, under half of the shortfall comes from an unresolved V gene, and the cause of the rest is unknown. V and J calls plus clone size are reproduced from that table; the DNA served to infer D and trimming. This sample is represented by 2,500,000 or so clones; more than 85% of them were singletons. About 0.38% of the sample is in the top ten clones.

Donors were healthy HIV-negative adults with no recently reported acute infections or vaccinations. Only Caucasian adults living in Nashville, Tennessee, USA were represented among the donors. CD4+ T cells were enriched through magnetic negative selection, after which naive cells were positively selected on CD45RA and the remaining negative fraction served as the memory subset. Blood was collected by leukapheresis, and PBMCs were isolated by Ficoll-Histopaque density gradient centrifugation and then cryopreserved in liquid nitrogen vapor phase. Analytical flow cytometry was used to check the purity and quantity of each magnetically sorted T cell population. Genomic DNA was isolated from each sorted fraction and quantified by UV absorbance on a Nanodrop 2000c.

Sequencing used naive CD4+ T cells from PBMCs. In light of the paper, this sample's cell subset or site label describes: CD45RA+ positively selected. The sequence is built from TRBV18 and TRBJ2-2, with the D assignment possibly TRBD1 or TRBD2, given 5 matching bases for each. The source of this sequence is a man aged 18 to 30 in good health. Some clones in this sample may be carry-over from other donors' samples. This receptor has the CDR3 CASSYDLMGTTTTGELFF. The sequenced DNA: TGTGCCAGCTCCTACGACTTAATGGGGACCACAACCACCGGGGAGCTGTTTTTT. Outside the CDR3, residues come from the reference TRBV18 and TRBJ2-2 proteins, so the full variable domain is: NAGVMQNPRHLVRRRGQEARLRCSPMKGHSHVYWYRQLPEEGLKFMVYLQKENIIDESGMPKERFSAEFPKEGPSILRIQQVVRGDSAAYFCASSYDLMGTTTTGELFFGEGSRLTVL.